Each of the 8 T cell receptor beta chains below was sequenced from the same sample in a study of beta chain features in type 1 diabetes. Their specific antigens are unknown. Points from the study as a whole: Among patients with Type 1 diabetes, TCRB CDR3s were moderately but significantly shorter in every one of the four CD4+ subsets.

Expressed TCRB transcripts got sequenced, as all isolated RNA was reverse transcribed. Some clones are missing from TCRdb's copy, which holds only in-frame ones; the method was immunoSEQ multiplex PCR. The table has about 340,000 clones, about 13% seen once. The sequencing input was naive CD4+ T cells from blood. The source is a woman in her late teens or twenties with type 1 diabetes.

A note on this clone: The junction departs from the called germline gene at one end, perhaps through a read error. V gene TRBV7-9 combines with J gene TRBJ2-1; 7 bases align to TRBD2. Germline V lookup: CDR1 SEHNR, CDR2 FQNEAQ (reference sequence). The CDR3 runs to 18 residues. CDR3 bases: TGTGCCAGCTTTACAGCCGGGGGGTCAGGGATTCCCTACGATGAGCAGTTCTTC. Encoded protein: CASFTAGGSGIPYDEQFF.

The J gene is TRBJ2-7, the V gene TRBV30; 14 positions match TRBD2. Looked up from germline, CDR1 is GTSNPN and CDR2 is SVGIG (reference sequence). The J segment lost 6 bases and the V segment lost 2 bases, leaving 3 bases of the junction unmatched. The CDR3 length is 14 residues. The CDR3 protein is CAWSPGLAGVEQYF. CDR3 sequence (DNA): TGTGCCTGGAGTCCGGGACTAGCGGGAGTCGAGCAGTACTTC. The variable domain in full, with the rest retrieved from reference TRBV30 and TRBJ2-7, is SQTIHQWPATLVQPVGSPLSLECTVEGTSNPNLYWYRQAAGRGLQLLFYSVGIGQISSEVPQNLSASRPQDRQFILSSKKLLLSDSGFYLCAWSPGLAGVEQYFGPGTRLTVT.

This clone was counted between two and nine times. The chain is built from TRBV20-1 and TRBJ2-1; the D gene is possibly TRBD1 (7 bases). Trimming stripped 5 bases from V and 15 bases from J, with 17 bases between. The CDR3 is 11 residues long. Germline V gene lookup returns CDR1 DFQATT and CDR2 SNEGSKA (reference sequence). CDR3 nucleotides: TGCAGTGCTGACAGGGCAGGGACTTTGTTCTTC. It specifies CSADRAGTLFF.

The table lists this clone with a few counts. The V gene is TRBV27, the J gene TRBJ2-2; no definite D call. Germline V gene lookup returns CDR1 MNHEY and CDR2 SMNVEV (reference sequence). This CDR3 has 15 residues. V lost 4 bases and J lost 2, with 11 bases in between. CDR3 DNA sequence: TGTGCCAGCAGTTCGCAGGCCCCTAACACCGGGGAGCTGTTTTTT. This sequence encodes CASSSQAPNTGELFF.

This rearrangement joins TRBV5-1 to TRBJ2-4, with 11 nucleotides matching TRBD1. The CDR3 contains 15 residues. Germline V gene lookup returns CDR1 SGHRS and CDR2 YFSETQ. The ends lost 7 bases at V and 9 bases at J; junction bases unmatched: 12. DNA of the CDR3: TGCGCCAGCGGACGGACAGGGGGCGGACAGGGCATTCAGTACTTC. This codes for CASGRTGGGQGIQYF.

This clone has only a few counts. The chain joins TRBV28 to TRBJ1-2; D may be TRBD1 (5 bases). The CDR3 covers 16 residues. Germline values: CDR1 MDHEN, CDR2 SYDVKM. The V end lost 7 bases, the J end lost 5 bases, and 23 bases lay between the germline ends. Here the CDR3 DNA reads TGTGCCAGCACATTGGATTCCCAGCGTGACAGATATGGCTACACCTTC. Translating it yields CASTLDSQRDRYGYTF.

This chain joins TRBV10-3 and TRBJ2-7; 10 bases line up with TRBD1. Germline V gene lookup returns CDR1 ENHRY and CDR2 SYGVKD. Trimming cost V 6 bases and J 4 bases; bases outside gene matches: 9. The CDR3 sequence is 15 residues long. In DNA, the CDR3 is TGTGCCATCAGAGCTGGGACAGGGGAAGTTTACGAGCAGTACTTC. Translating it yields CAIRAGTGEVYEQYF.

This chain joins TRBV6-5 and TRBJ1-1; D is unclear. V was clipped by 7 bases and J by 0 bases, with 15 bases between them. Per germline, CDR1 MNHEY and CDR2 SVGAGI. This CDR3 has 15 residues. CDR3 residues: CASKRKTDLNTEAFF. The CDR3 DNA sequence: TGTGCCAGCAAACGGAAAACTGACTTGAACACTGAAGCTTTCTTT.